These T cell receptor beta chains were read from a single sample in a study of T-cell memory formation after mild COVID-19. TCRdb reanalysed the 5' RACE reads using MiXCR and keeps one entry per CDR3 protein. The sample contains about half a million distinct CDR3 sequences, approximately 18% of which appear only once. The material sequenced was PBMCs or a T cell subset sorted from them (not recorded which). These receptors were obtained from an adult woman who had mild COVID-19 (a few samples of this study predate the infection). Cell type and time point are not known. CDR3s include the opening cysteine and the closing phenylalanine or tryptophan. D genes are given only for firm matches. Rows may omit the clone size; those that give it use once, few, many or a size class.

DNA,CDR3,size,D,V,J
TGTGCCAGCAGCGTAGCTGCGAACCCCACAGATACGCAGTATTTT,CASSVAANPTDTQYF,few,-,TRBV9,TRBJ2-3
TGTGCCAGCAGCCAGGTCGGCTATGGCTACACCTTC,CASSQVGYGYTF,-,-,TRBV11-2,TRBJ1-2
TGTGCCAGCAGTGAATCCTCGGACGGGATTCAGCCCCAGCATTTT,CASSESSDGIQPQHF,few,-,TRBV25-1,TRBJ1-5
TGCGCCAGCAGCGGCACTAGCGGGGGCTACGAGCAGTACTTC,CASSGTSGGYEQYF,few,TRBD2,TRBV5-1,TRBJ2-7
TGTGCCAGCAGGACAGGGGTTGGGGGAGATACGCAGTATTTT,CASRTGVGGDTQYF,few,TRBD1,TRBV6-5,TRBJ2-3
TGTGCCAGCAGCTCCGGGATCGGACTATACAATGAGCAGTTCTTC,CASSSGIGLYNEQFF,-,-,TRBV7-3,TRBJ2-1
TGTGCCACCAGCAGTTCGGACTCTCATACTGAAGCTTTCTTT,CATSSSDSHTEAFF,few,-,TRBV15,TRBJ1-1
TGTGCCAGCAGCCGAGGGACAGGGGAAGCACGGACCTTC,CASSRGTGEARTF,-,TRBD1,TRBV7-2,TRBJ1-2
TGCAGTGCTAGGATAGCGGGGGCTTTAGGGGAGCAGTTCTTC,CSARIAGALGEQFF,few,TRBD2,TRBV20-1,TRBJ2-1
TGCAGTGCTAGAGGGCGGTCAGACAGGGAAGTCACTAATGAAAAACTGTTTTTT,CSARGRSDREVTNEKLFF,-,TRBD1,TRBV20-1,TRBJ1-4
TGTGCCACCAGCAGAGATTACCTGGGACGGACAAGCGGCTACACCTTC,CATSRDYLGRTSGYTF,-,-,TRBV15,TRBJ1-2
TGTGCCAGCAGCTGCCCAGCGGGAGATTCGGAGACCCAGTACTTC,CASSCPAGDSETQYF,few,TRBD2,TRBV7-3,TRBJ2-5
TGTGCCAGCAGCCCCCGGCAACGTGCAGATACGCAGTATTTT,CASSPRQRADTQYF,few,-,TRBV7-9,TRBJ2-3
TGTGCCAGCAGTTTAGGAGACAGGAAAGAGACCCAGTACTTC,CASSLGDRKETQYF,many,-,TRBV12-3/TRBV12-4,TRBJ2-5
TGTGCCAGCAGTCCACTTTCTGCGGGAGAGACCCAGTACTTC,CASSPLSAGETQYF,-,-,TRBV7-6,TRBJ2-5
TGTGCCAGCAGTGAGTTGGGGGATGAGCAGTTCTTC,CASSELGDEQFF,few,-,TRBV2,TRBJ2-1
TGTGCCAGCAGCCGCAGTAGCGGGGGGCACGGTGAGCAGTTCTTC,CASSRSSGGHGEQFF,few,TRBD2,TRBV3-1,TRBJ2-1
TGTGCCATCAGTAGACCGGGACAGGTGGGGAATGAGCAGTTCTTC,CAISRPGQVGNEQFF,many,TRBD1,TRBV10-3,TRBJ2-1
TGTGCCTGGAGTTGGCAGGGGGACCAGCCCCAGCAATTT,CAWSWQGDQPQQF,-,TRBD1,TRBV30,TRBJ1-5
TGTGCCAGCAGCGGCAGGGTTGGTGGCACAGATACGCAGTATTTT,CASSGRVGGTDTQYF,few,-,TRBV7-6,TRBJ2-3
TGTGCCAGCCGGCAAGGGACTAGCGGCTACGAGCAGTACTTC,CASRQGTSGYEQYF,-,TRBD2,TRBV2,TRBJ2-7
TGTGCCAGCAGCTTAACGGCAGAGCCCCTCTATGGCTACACCTTC,CASSLTAEPLYGYTF,-,-,TRBV7-3,TRBJ1-2
TGTGCCAGCAGTTTAGTAGGCACGCTCGAAAAATACGAGCAGTACTTC,CASSLVGTLEKYEQYF,-,-,TRBV12-3/TRBV12-4,TRBJ2-7
TGTGCCAGCAGTTACTCGGAGACAGGGGGGCTCTCTGGGGCCAACGTCCTGACTTTC,CASSYSETGGLSGANVLTF,few,TRBD1,TRBV6-5,TRBJ2-6
TGTGCCAGCAGCTTGAAGACAGGGAGGGCCTACGAGCAGTACTTC,CASSLKTGRAYEQYF,-,-,TRBV5-6,TRBJ2-7
TGTGCCAGCAGCCCACCCAGGCTCACCGGAGTTATAAATGAAAAACTGTTTTTT,CASSPPRLTGVINEKLFF,few,-,TRBV7-2,TRBJ1-4
TGTGCCAGCAGCGGACGTGGGACAGAGACTAGAAGGAGCTCCTACGAGCAGTACTTC,CASSGRGTETRRSSYEQYF,-,-,TRBV14,TRBJ2-7
TGTGCCAGCAGCTTACCGGGCCAGGGGGGCTCACCCCTCCACTTT,CASSLPGQGGSPLHF,-,TRBD1,TRBV7-2,TRBJ1-6
TGCAGTGCTTTCTCCACTAGCGGTATAAGCAGGGATACGCAGTATTTT,CSAFSTSGISRDTQYF,few,TRBD2,TRBV20-1,TRBJ2-3
TGTGCCAGCAGCTTAGCGACGGGCAGGGGACTGAATCCCTACGAGCAGTACTTC,CASSLATGRGLNPYEQYF,few,-,TRBV7-9,TRBJ2-7
TGTGCCAGCAGCCAAGATTGGTCCTACAATGAGCAGTTCTTC,CASSQDWSYNEQFF,-,-,TRBV3-1,TRBJ2-1
TGTGCCGCCTCGGCGTTCTCTGGGGCCAACGTCCTGACTTTC,CAASAFSGANVLTF,few,-,TRBV24-1,TRBJ2-6
TGTGCCAGCAGCCCCCCCCTTGGTCCTACAAACATTCAGTACTTC,CASSPPLGPTNIQYF,once,-,TRBV9,TRBJ2-4
TGCGCCAGCAGCTTGATCGCGGGGAAGGCCGGGGAGCTGTTTTTT,CASSLIAGKAGELFF,many,-,TRBV5-1,TRBJ2-2
TGTGCCAGCATGCGAAGGGCTGGAAACACCATATATTTT,CASMRRAGNTIYF,-,-,TRBV5-8,TRBJ1-3
TGTGCCAGCAGCGGGGGGGAGCGCTCCTACGAGCAGTACTTC,CASSGGERSYEQYF,-,TRBD2,TRBV7-2,TRBJ2-7
TGTGCCAGCAGTGAGGGACAGGGGCTGCTAGCGACGATAGTCGGGGAGCTGTTTTTT,CASSEGQGLLATIVGELFF,-,TRBD1,TRBV12-3/TRBV12-4,TRBJ2-2
TGTGCCAGTAGTACCTGGGACAGGCAGAACACTGAAGCTTTCTTT,CASSTWDRQNTEAFF,-,TRBD1,TRBV19,TRBJ1-1
TGTGCCACCAGTGACTTACCAGGGGATAATGGCAATCAGCCCCAGCATTTT,CATSDLPGDNGNQPQHF,-,-,TRBV24-1,TRBJ1-5
TGTGCCAGCAGTTTTTTAGCAGATACGCAGTATTTT,CASSFLADTQYF,many,-,TRBV12-3/TRBV12-4,TRBJ2-3
TGTGCCAGCAGCTTGGCAGTTAGCGGGGACACAGATACGCAGTATTTT,CASSLAVSGDTDTQYF,-,TRBD2,TRBV5-8,TRBJ2-3
TGCGCCAGCGCCGAGGGGAATACGCAGTATTTT,CASAEGNTQYF,-,-,TRBV5-1,TRBJ2-3
TGTGCCAGCAGCCAGACCCGGGACTACCTCCAGTTCTTC,CASSQTRDYLQFF,few,TRBD2,TRBV3-1,TRBJ2-1
TGTGCCAGCAGCTCCGACGGGGGCCCCCGAGAAGAAGATACGCAGTATTTT,CASSSDGGPREEDTQYF,many,-,TRBV7-8,TRBJ2-3
TGCGCCAGCAGCCGGGGACTAGCGGGAGGGGGTGAGCAGTTCTTC,CASSRGLAGGGEQFF,few,TRBD2,TRBV5-1,TRBJ2-1
TGCAGTGCTAGCAGGGATTCATCCTACAATGAGCAGTTCTTC,CSASRDSSYNEQFF,-,-,TRBV20-1,TRBJ2-1
TGCAGTGCTAGACGACAAGACAATCAGCCCCAGCATTTT,CSARRQDNQPQHF,-,-,TRBV20-1,TRBJ1-5
TGTGCCAGCAGCCCCGACAGTAATCTTGAAGCTTTCTTT,CASSPDSNLEAFF,-,-,TRBV2,TRBJ1-1
TGTGCCAGCAGCCCTACAGGGACGCGGGGCTACGAGCAGTACTTC,CASSPTGTRGYEQYF,few,-,TRBV3-1,TRBJ2-7
TGTGCCAGCAGTTGGCAGGGCGGCTACGAGCAGTACTTC,CASSWQGGYEQYF,few,-,TRBV7-8,TRBJ2-7
TGTGCCAGCAGTAAAGGGGCCAGCTCCTACAATGAGCAGTTCTTC,CASSKGASSYNEQFF,-,-,TRBV6-2/TRBV6-3,TRBJ2-1
TGCAGTGCTAGTATGGGGAAGTTAAATTCACCCCTCCACTTT,CSASMGKLNSPLHF,-,-,TRBV20-1,TRBJ1-6
TGTGCCAGCAGCCGTGAGGGGGCTCGGGACGATCAGCCCCAGCATTTT,CASSREGARDDQPQHF,once,TRBD1,TRBV6-6,TRBJ1-5
TGTGCCAGCAGCTTGGACATCTCTGGAAACACCATATATTTT,CASSLDISGNTIYF,many,-,TRBV9,TRBJ1-3
TGTGCCAGCAGTTACTCGCGCACGAGCACAGATACGCAGTATTTT,CASSYSRTSTDTQYF,-,-,TRBV6-5,TRBJ2-3
TGTGCCAGCAGCCAAGTTCGGGGTTCCTACAATGAGCAGTTCTTC,CASSQVRGSYNEQFF,few,-,TRBV4-2,TRBJ2-1